A single sample gave rise to the 21 T cell receptor beta chains below, sequenced in a study of PD-1 blockade in classical Hodgkin lymphoma. Repertoires were generated with immunoSEQ multiplex PCR, while TCRdb's copy carries only in-frame clones and drops some. The sample yields some 34,000 clones, roughly 76% seen once. Regarding time point: cycle 4 day 1 (C4D1), after six to seven weeks of nivolumab. Brentuximab vedotin exposure varied among the patients, all of whom had relapsed after autologous stem cell transplantation. This sample comprised peripheral blood mononuclear cells (PBMCs), obtained before the fourth cycle of nivolumab. These receptors originate from a human donor with classical Hodgkin lymphoma.

The chain joins TRBV19 to TRBJ2-7; D is tentatively TRBD1 or TRBD2 (7 bases each). This CDR3 is built from 15 residues. CDR1 and CDR2 (germline): LNHDA, SQIVND (reference sequence). Trimming removed 3 bases from V and 5 bases from J, with 17 bases in between. CDR3 sequence reads: CASSMGGTVGNEQYF. The CDR3 nucleotides are TGTGCCAGTAGTATGGGGGGGACAGTTGGCAACGAGCAGTACTTC.

The gene calls are TRBV10-3 and TRBJ1-2; 7 bases are shared with TRBD1. This CDR3 comprises 15 residues. The V segment lost 1 base and the J segment 4 bases; nucleotides outside the gene matches: 6. The germline CDR1 and CDR2 sequences are ENHRY and SYGVKD. CDR3 in amino acids: CAISELQGSRYGYTF. CDR3 coding DNA: TGTGCCATCAGTGAGTTACAGGGGTCCCGCTATGGCTACACCTTC.

The V gene is TRBV25-1, the J gene TRBJ1-1; 7 nucleotides agree with TRBD1. Germline lookup yields CDR1 MGHDK and CDR2 SYGVNS. This CDR3 is 14 amino acids long. Trimming at V came to 3 bases and at J to 7 bases, leaving 8 bases not matched to a gene. Here the CDR3 reads CASSEGGGGGEAFF. The CDR3 DNA sequence: TGTGCCAGCAGTGAGGGGGGAGGGGGCGGTGAAGCTTTCTTT. Full variable domain (outside the CDR3, taken from reference TRBV25-1 and TRBJ1-1): EADIYQTPRYLVIGTGKKITLECSQTMGHDKMYWYQQDPGMELHLIHYSYGVNSTEKGDLSSESTVSRIRTEHFPLTLESARPSHTSQYLCASSEGGGGGEAFFGQGTRLTVV.

This chain connects TRBV30 to TRBJ1-3; TRBD1 matches at 8 bases. The CDR3 extends over 14 amino acids. Trimming removed 2 bases from V and 8 bases from J; junction bases left unmatched: 8. Per germline, CDR1 GTSNPN and CDR2 SVGIG (reference sequence). The CDR3 nucleotides are TGTGCCTGGAGTAGGATGACAGGGGAGGACACCATATATTTT. Translated: CAWSRMTGEDTIYF.

The V gene is TRBV11-2, the J gene TRBJ2-7; the D gene is possibly TRBD2 (5 bases). V lost 5 bases, J lost 5 bases, and 13 bases lay in between. Germline V gene data show CDR1 as SGHAT and CDR2 as FQNNGV. The CDR3 is 13 amino acids. The CDR3 nucleotides read TGTGCCAGCAGCCACTCGGGAAGCCACGAGCAGTACTTC. Amino acids: CASSHSGSHEQYF.

V gene TRBV5-5 combines with J gene TRBJ2-7, with D perhaps TRBD2 (5 bases). Deletions cut 6 bases from V and 5 bases from J, with 12 bases between. Germline V gives CDR1 SGHKS, CDR2 YYEKEE (reference sequence). This CDR3 has 12 residues. DNA of the CDR3: TGTGCCAGCACGGGATTCGAAGACGAGCAGTACTTC. Protein: CASTGFEDEQYF.

The chain joins TRBV4-1 to TRBJ2-7; 7 bases are shared with TRBD2. The ends lost 3 bases at V and 7 bases at J; junction bases unmatched: 12. This CDR3 has 15 residues. Germline V gene sequence: CDR1 MGHRA, CDR2 YSYEKL. CDR3 bases: TGCGCCAGCAGCCAGACTCCGACCGCGGGGGAAGAGCAGTACTTC. Translated: CASSQTPTAGEEQYF.

The rearrangement links TRBV4-2 to TRBJ2-3; TRBD2 aligns across 11 bases. Germline V gives CDR1 LGHNA, CDR2 YNFKEQ. The CDR3 runs 17 residues. V lost 3 bases to trimming and J lost 4 bases; unmatched junction nucleotides: 9. The CDR3 reads CASSQILAGAGPDTQYF. The CDR3 nucleotides are TGTGCCAGCAGCCAGATACTAGCGGGAGCCGGCCCAGATACGCAGTATTTT.

This sequence joins TRBV5-1 and TRBJ2-7; D gene ambiguous. This CDR3 is 12 amino acids long. V lost 5 bases and J lost 5, with 11 bases in between. Germline V lookup: CDR1 SGHRS, CDR2 YFSETQ. The CDR3 reads CASSPWGNEQYF. The CDR3 DNA follows: TGCGCCAGCAGTCCCTGGGGTAACGAGCAGTACTTC. Full variable domain (rest looked up from reference TRBV5-1 and TRBJ2-7): KAGVTQTPRYLIKTRGQQVTLSCSPISGHRSVSWYQQTPGQGLQFLFEYFSETQRNKGNFPGRFSGRQFSNSRSEMNVSTLELGDSALYLCASSPWGNEQYFGPGTRLTVT.

J is TRBJ1-2 and V is TRBV7-2; TRBD1 matches at 8 bases. CDR1 SGHTA and CDR2 FQGNSA come from the germline V gene. The CDR3 runs to 13 residues. The V and J ends lost 4 bases and 6 bases, in that order; junction bases with no gene match: 4. The CDR3 reads CASSWGQVDGYTF. CDR3 DNA sequence: TGTGCCAGCAGCTGGGGACAGGTAGATGGCTACACCTTC.

This chain uses TRBV28 with TRBJ1-5, with TRBD1 matching over 8 bases. The CDR3 consists of 14 residues. V was clipped by 6 bases and J by 6 bases; unmatched bases: 7. The germline V gene has CDR1 MDHEN and CDR2 SYDVKM. This CDR3 is CASSQRQGPQPQHF. CDR3 coding DNA: TGTGCCAGCAGCCAGAGACAGGGGCCTCAGCCCCAGCATTTT.

This chain joins TRBV27 and TRBJ1-3; TRBD1 is a possible D gene (5 bases). This CDR3 is built from 15 residues. Germline assignment: CDR1 MNHEY and CDR2 SMNVEV (reference sequence). V lost 5 bases and J lost 2, with 13 bases in between. The CDR3 protein is CASSRSRGAGNTIYF. In DNA form, the CDR3 reads TGTGCCAGCAGTCGATCAAGGGGTGCTGGAAACACCATATATTTT.

This clone was picked up a small number of times. CDR3 sequence (DNA): TGTGCCAGCAGCTCTGGAGGGGGGGGCCAGCCCCAGCATTTT. Its protein is CASSSGGGGQPQHF. The V gene is TRBV11-3, the J gene TRBJ1-5; D is perhaps TRBD1 (6 bases). Per the germline V gene, CDR1 is SGHNT and CDR2 is YENEEA. This CDR3 spans 14 amino acids. V was clipped by 4 bases and J by 7 bases, with 14 bases between them.

The chain is built from TRBV25-1 and TRBJ2-1, with 9 bases lining up with TRBD2. Germline V gene data show CDR1 as MGHDK and CDR2 as SYGVNS. The CDR3 loop spans 18 amino acids. With 5 bases clipped from V and 12 bases from J, the junction kept 23 bases outside the gene matches. The CDR3 DNA sequence: TGTGCCAGCAGTAAATCTACTCAACTAGCGGGCCCCTTCAGAGGGCAGTTCTTC. It specifies CASSKSTQLAGPFRGQFF. The whole variable domain, filled in from reference TRBV25-1 and TRBJ2-1, reads EADIYQTPRYLVIGTGKKITLECSQTMGHDKMYWYQQDPGMELHLIHYSYGVNSTEKGDLSSESTVSRIRTEHFPLTLESARPSHTSQYLCASSKSTQLAGPFRGQFFGPGTRLTVL.

The chain employs TRBV30 and TRBJ2-3; weak D call: TRBD1 (6 bases). The CDR3 extends over 15 amino acids. Germline values: CDR1 GTSNPN, CDR2 SVGIG (reference sequence). The ends were cut back, 4 bases at V and 5 bases at J, with 19 bases in the middle. The CDR3 bases are TGTGCCTGGACCCTAGGGGCAGGGGTGATAGATACGCAGTATTTT. This encodes CAWTLGAGVIDTQYF.

The rearrangement joins TRBV9 to TRBJ2-7, with D possibly TRBD1 on 6 matching bases. Germline lookup yields CDR1 SGDLS and CDR2 YYNGEE. The CDR3 has 16 amino acids. V lost 3 bases to trimming and J lost 2 bases, with 18 bases between them. CDR3 nucleotide sequence: TGTGCCAGCAGCGGACACCAGGGACACACTCCCTACGAGCAGTACTTC. Amino acid sequence: CASSGHQGHTPYEQYF.

The chain couples TRBV7-6 to TRBJ2-1; 10 bases fit TRBD1. CDR1 and CDR2 from the germline V gene are SGHVS and FNYEAQ. J was trimmed by 7 bases and V by 4 bases; bases with no gene match: 7. The CDR3 is 15 residues long. CDR3 sequence (DNA): TGTGCCAGCAGCTCTATGACAGGGGGCATGAATGAGCAGTTCTTC. Translated, it gives CASSSMTGGMNEQFF.

This clone was found once. The J gene is TRBJ2-7, the V gene TRBV6-5; 9 positions agree with TRBD2. Germline CDR1 is MNHEY and CDR2 is SVGAGI. Trimming took 1 base from V and 0 from J; bases not matched to a gene: 4. The CDR3 has 16 amino acids. CDR3 loop: CASSYLTSGRSYEQYF. In nucleotides, the CDR3 is TGTGCCAGCAGTTACTTGACTAGCGGCCGCTCCTACGAGCAGTACTTC.

This clone has a single count. The chain is built from TRBV4-2 and TRBJ2-1; 10 bases are shared with TRBD2. V lost 0 bases to trimming and J lost 6 bases; unmatched junction nucleotides: 5. The germline gives CDR1 LGHNA, CDR2 YNFKEQ. The CDR3 runs 16 residues. For the CDR3, the DNA is TGTGCCAGCAGCCAAGATAACGAGCGGGGGGGCAATGAGCAGTTCTTC. Residues: CASSQDNERGGNEQFF.

The gene calls are TRBV6-9 and TRBJ1-2; D not certain. This CDR3 contains 16 residues. Trimming shortened V by 5 bases and J by 4 bases, and 20 bases separated the two germline ends. Per the germline V gene, CDR1 is MNHGY and CDR2 is SVAAGI. The CDR3 spells CASSTVAYGKTYGYTF. DNA of the CDR3: TGTGCCAGCAGTACTGTAGCTTACGGAAAGACCTATGGCTACACCTTC.

V and J are TRBV19 and TRBJ1-5; a possible D gene is TRBD1 (5 bases). The ends were cut back, 10 bases at V and 6 bases at J, with 25 bases in the middle. CDR3 length equals 16 residues. The germline gives CDR1 LNHDA, CDR2 SQIVND (reference sequence). The CDR3: CATSLAQGARIQPQHF. Written as DNA, the CDR3 is TGTGCCACCTCCCTCGCACAAGGGGCGCGAATTCAGCCCCAGCATTTT.